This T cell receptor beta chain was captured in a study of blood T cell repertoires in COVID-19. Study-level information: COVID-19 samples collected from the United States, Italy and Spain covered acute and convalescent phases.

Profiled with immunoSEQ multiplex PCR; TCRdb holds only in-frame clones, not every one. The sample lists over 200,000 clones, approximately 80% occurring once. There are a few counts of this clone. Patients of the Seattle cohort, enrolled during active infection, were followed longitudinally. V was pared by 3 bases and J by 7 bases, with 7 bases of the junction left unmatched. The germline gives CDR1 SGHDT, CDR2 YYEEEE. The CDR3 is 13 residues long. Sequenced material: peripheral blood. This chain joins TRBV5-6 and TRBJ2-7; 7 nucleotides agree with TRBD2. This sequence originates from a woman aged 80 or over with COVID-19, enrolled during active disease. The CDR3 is CASSSSGVEEQYF. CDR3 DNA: TGTGCCAGCAGCTCTAGCGGTGTTGAGGAGCAGTACTTC. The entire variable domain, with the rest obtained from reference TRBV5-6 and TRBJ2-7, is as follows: DAGVTQSPTHLIKTRGQQVTLRCSPKSGHDTVSWYQQALGQGPQFIFQYYEEEERQRGNFPDRFSGHQFPNYSSELNVNALLLGDSALYLCASSSSGVEEQYFGPGTRLTVT.